Listed below are T cell receptor beta chains from one sample, sequenced in a study of monozygotic twins with cystic fibrosis. Profiled with immunoSEQ multiplex PCR; TCRdb holds only in-frame clones, not every one. The table lists about 14,000 clones, approximately 92% of them singletons, with less than 9.5% in the top ten. Sequencing was done on a sample of blood. Receptors were obtained from a girl aged 2 to 10 with cystic fibrosis. The CDR3 runs from the conserved cysteine through the conserved F or W.

V	J	CDR3
TRBV7-2	TRBJ2-7	CASTEDRHYEQYF
TRBV18	TRBJ2-7	CASSPRGDRYAYEQYF
TRBV7-2	TRBJ2-3	CASSLGKTSGSSDTQYF
TRBV7-2	TRBJ2-7	CASSLYLGATNEQYF
TRBV7-2	TRBJ1-2	CASSLQGGYGYTF
TRBV5-1	TRBJ2-3	CASSSTPGLASTDTQYF
TRBV5-1	TRBJ2-7	CASSGGQGTYEQYF
TRBV5-1	TRBJ2-7	CASSPSSSYEQYF
TRBV4-1	TRBJ1-4	CASSQDLRDRSIKLFF
TRBV29-1	TRBJ2-3	CSVEPQTGIPTDTQYF
TRBV18	TRBJ2-7	CASSPGTSGTQYF
TRBV29-1	TRBJ2-7	CSVDAGTGVEQYF
TRBV2	TRBJ1-4	CASRQGREKLFF
TRBV27	TRBJ2-1	CASSLSLAGSSYNEQFF
TRBV5-1	TRBJ2-2	CASSSGLAGDTGELFF
TRBV28	TRBJ1-2	CASSLGLTMGYTF
TRBV4-2	TRBJ1-3	CASSQIRVKSNQGNTIYF
TRBV10-3	TRBJ2-1	CAITSTGTKTYNEQFF
TRBV6-5	TRBJ2-3	CASSYLAGVTDTQYF
TRBV5-6	TRBJ2-1	CASSVSGFSYNEQFF
TRBV20-1	TRBJ1-1	CSAYREGLAFF
TRBV11-2	TRBJ1-3	CASSLGHRVSGNTIYF
TRBV15	TRBJ1-4	CATSRAATNEKLFF
TRBV7-9	TRBJ1-2	CASSPMGREAEGYTF
TRBV9	TRBJ2-1	CASSADLAGDYNEQFF
TRBV6-1	TRBJ2-5	CASSTDRVGQTQYF
TRBV27	TRBJ1-2	CATLSGKVLSTSGDGYTF
TRBV2	TRBJ2-2	CASKRRGGQGSSGELFF
TRBV25-1	TRBJ1-1	CASSQAGGHTEAFF
TRBV11-2	TRBJ2-7	CASSLGTLYEQYF
TRBV18	TRBJ2-7	CASSPPTSGLYEQYF
TRBV19	TRBJ1-2	CASSIDDRAGYTF
TRBV7-9	TRBJ1-1	CASSLLRGGTEAFF
TRBV4-1	TRBJ2-1	CASSRGGLAVLGNEQFF
TRBV7-2	TRBJ2-7	CASSLGGLADSSYEQYF
TRBV5-1	TRBJ1-2	CASSWGPDRGQGGYTF
TRBV4-3	TRBJ2-7	CASSRASGTGDTYEQYF
TRBV6-5	TRBJ1-3	CASIAGNTIYF
TRBV9	TRBJ2-7	CASSVAGTSYEQYF
TRBV6-5	TRBJ2-7	CASSLPREGNEQYF
TRBV27	TRBJ2-3	CASSWGTGGTDTQYF
TRBV15	TRBJ2-5	CATSKIAGAKETQYF
TRBV2	TRBJ2-5	CASRDRTPSQYF
TRBV23-1	TRBJ2-7	CASSQSDRGYEQYF
TRBV2	TRBJ2-7	CASSEITTGTYYEQYF
TRBV18	TRBJ2-4	CASSPSQGDIQYF
TRBV19	TRBJ2-1	CASSIDRGYNEQFF
TRBV5-4	TRBJ2-7	CASSPAGTSTLYEQYF
TRBV4-1	TRBJ2-1	CASRSRQGNNEQFF
TRBV2	TRBJ2-1	CASVGGQNEQFF
TRBV4-1	TRBJ1-2	CASSHANRDTRSYGYTF
TRBV28	TRBJ2-7	CASSTGGYEQYF
TRBV11-2	TRBJ2-7	CASSFNYEQYF
TRBV11-2	TRBJ1-1	CASSFQGANTEAFF
TRBV7-2	TRBJ2-5	CASSLGWETQYF
TRBV7-9	TRBJ2-7	CASSPNDEQYF
TRBV30	TRBJ1-2	CAWSVRQNYGYTF
TRBV25-1	TRBJ2-1	CASTGTSGNNEQFF
TRBV27	TRBJ2-5	CASSLSGRAVTQYF
TRBV9	TRBJ2-3	CASSGSITDTQYF